This T cell receptor (beta chain) was sequenced for a study of blood T cells in healthy people across ages. PCR was performed a second time for about 7 to 12 cycles using a sample-barcoded 5' primer and a J-beta primer mix. TCRdb re-called the 5' RACE reads with MiXCR, one entry per CDR3 protein. The data hold hundreds of thousands of distinct CDR3 sequences, with under 55% observed a single time. The germline V gene has CDR1 SGHTA and CDR2 FQGNSA. V lost 1 base and J lost 2; bases outside the gene matches: 11. This CDR3 has 18 amino acids. The TCR was taken from a man older than 75 in good health. J is TRBJ1-5 and V is TRBV7-2; 7 nucleotides match TRBD1. Sequenced: blood. The CDR3 DNA is TGTGCCAGCAGCTTAGTAGGGACAGCGCAGGGAGGCAATCAGCCCCAGCATTTT. Its translation is CASSLVGTAQGGNQPQHF.